This T cell receptor (beta chain) was retrieved from a study of blood T cell repertoires in COVID-19. Original processing methods: Scientists estimated how many nucleated cells there were by amplifying reference gene primers. The protocol was immunoSEQ multiplex PCR, while the TCRdb copy is restricted to in-frame clones and leaves out a portion. D and trimming were read from the DNA, whereas the V and J calls and clone size are those reported in that table. The sample lists 290,000 or so clones, about nine tenths occurring once. CDR3 length: 14 residues. Germline V gives CDR1 SGHRS, CDR2 YFSETQ. The V and J ends lost 0 bases and 2 bases respectively, with 9 bases between them. Participants reported their clinical history, and cohort assignment relied on those reports. Symptom resolution, clearance, or two negative PCRs marked donors in Cohort 3 as recovered.

The receptor was isolated from a woman between 18 and 30 years old who had recovered from COVID-19. The chain carries TRBV5-1 and TRBJ2-7; the D is unclear. The specimen sequenced was PBMCs or T cells enriched from blood (not recorded which). Here the CDR3 reads CASSLEAGTYEQYF. The CDR3 bases are TGCGCCAGCAGCTTGGAGGCAGGTACCTACGAGCAGTACTTC.